This T cell receptor beta chain was observed in a study of T-cell reconstitution after alpha-beta-depleted transplantation in children. Unique molecular identifiers were built into the TCRbeta library. TCRdb processed the PCR reads anew with MiXCR; each CDR3 protein has one entry. The sample has a few hundred thousand distinct CDR3 sequences, approximately 10% seen once. The CDR3 is 14 residues long. The V and J ends lost 5 bases and 6 bases respectively, with 13 bases between them. Germline CDR1 reads SEHNR; CDR2 reads FQNEAQ (reference sequence). This chain uses TRBV7-9 with TRBJ2-2, with D uncertain. The TCR originated in a human donor who donated a stem cell graft to a child with acute lymphoblastic leukemia. The specimen comprised PBMCs from the stem cell graft donor, sampled from the stem cell graft. CDR3 coding DNA: TGTGCCAGCAGCCTCTCCGTCTACCCCGGGGAGCTGTTTTTT. Translated, it gives CASSLSVYPGELFF. The variable domain in full, with the rest retrieved from reference TRBV7-9 and TRBJ2-2, is DTGVSQNPRHKITKRGQNVTFRCDPISEHNRLYWYRQTLGQGPEFLTYFQNEAQLEKSRLLSDRFSAERPKGSFSTLEIQRTEQGDSAMYLCASSLSVYPGELFFGEGSRLTVL.